The text below deals with one T cell receptor (beta chain). This sample was included in a study of blood T cell repertoires in COVID-19. Study-level background: Italy, Spain and the United States were the sources of the convalescent and acute COVID-19 samples.

Unmatched junction bases numbered 9, after V lost 4 bases and J lost 0 bases. Looked up from germline, CDR1 is SGHDT and CDR2 is YYEEEE. The CDR3 is made up of 16 amino acids. Sequencing was performed with immunoSEQ multiplex PCR; in TCRdb, only in-frame clones are kept and a portion is missing. The sample has about 400,000 clones; around 90% are singletons. The specimen was peripheral blood. The chain couples TRBV5-6 to TRBJ1-1; 7 nucleotides agree with TRBD1. The source is a middle-aged man with acute or convalescent COVID-19. The CDR3 is CASSRWDRPLNTEAFF. The DNA of the CDR3 is TGTGCCAGCAGCCGTTGGGACAGACCGTTGAACACTGAAGCTTTCTTT.